The 28 T cell receptor beta chains in this list originate from one sample, sequenced in a study of STAT5B mutations in CD4+ large granular lymphocyte leukemia. The table came from immunoSEQ multiplex PCR; TCRdb's copy has only in-frame clones and leaves some out. Among about 32,000 clones listed, roughly 70% were seen once. Sequencing input: CD4+ T cells from blood buffy coats. All receptors come from a human donor in good health.

The chain recombines TRBV7-9 with TRBJ2-1; 8 nucleotides agree with TRBD2. V was clipped by 7 bases and J by 4 bases; unmatched bases: 9. This CDR3 is built from 15 residues. Germline CDR1 is SEHNR and CDR2 is FQNEAQ (reference sequence). The CDR3 DNA is TGTGCCAGCAACCCACGGGGGGGTAAATACAATGAGCAGTTCTTC. It codes for CASNPRGGKYNEQFF.

The chain recombines TRBV7-8 with TRBJ2-3; 9 bases fit TRBD2. With V trimmed by 1 base and J by 6 bases, 2 bases remained unmatched. The CDR3 is made up of 14 amino acids. The germline CDR1 and CDR2 sequences are SGHVS and FQNEAQ. For the CDR3, the DNA is TGTGCCAGCAGCTTAGTTAGCGGGGGTGATACGCAGTATTTT. Amino acids: CASSLVSGGDTQYF.

This chain links TRBV10-3 with TRBJ2-1; either TRBD1 or TRBD2 may fit D (5 bases each). The CDR3 length is 17 residues. Trimming took 10 bases from V and 8 from J, leaving 30 bases between them. From germline, CDR1 is ENHRY and CDR2 SYGVKD. The CDR3 sequence is CATETLGAAAEGHEQFF. Written as DNA, the CDR3 is TGTGCCACCGAGACTCTCGGGGCAGCGGCTGAGGGGCATGAGCAGTTCTTC.

The chain uses TRBV15 and TRBJ1-1, with D possibly matching TRBD1 (5 bases). The CDR3 sequence is 15 residues long. Trimming stripped 0 bases from V and 6 bases from J, with 14 bases between. Germline V gene lookup returns CDR1 LNHNV and CDR2 YYDKDF (reference sequence). Here the CDR3 DNA reads TGTGCCACCAGCAGAGATCAGGGCAATACCGCTGAAGCTTTCTTT. It codes for CATSRDQGNTAEAFF.

This chain joins TRBV28 and TRBJ2-7, with 16 bases aligning to TRBD2. Germline CDR1 and CDR2: MDHEN and SYDVKM. This CDR3 is 17 amino acids long. V lost 4 bases, J lost 4 bases, and 7 bases stayed unmatched. In DNA form, the CDR3 reads TGTGCCAGCAGTTCTTTGGGACTAGCGGGGGGGCAGTACGAGCAGTACTTC. Translated, it gives CASSSLGLAGGQYEQYF. Combining the CDR3 with reference TRBV28 and TRBJ2-7 gives the whole variable domain DVKVTQSSRYLVKRTGEKVFLECVQDMDHENMFWYRQDPGLGLRLIYFSYDVKMKEKGDIPEGYSVSREKKERFSLILESASTNQTSMYLCASSSLGLAGGQYEQYFGPGTRLTVT.

The V and J genes are TRBV16 and TRBJ1-3, with no clear D. V gave up 2 bases and J gave up 7 bases, with 9 bases separating them. The CDR3 is made up of 13 amino acids. Germline CDR1 reads KGHSY; CDR2 reads FQNENV. DNA for the CDR3: TGTGCCAGCAGCCAAAGACCCCAGAACACCATATATTTT. Translated: CASSQRPQNTIYF.

The chain joins TRBV9 to TRBJ1-1, with TRBD1 matching 7 bases. The V gene's germline CDR1 is SGDLS and CDR2 YYNGEE. This CDR3 spans 14 amino acids. With 3 bases clipped from V and 6 bases from J, the junction kept 8 bases outside the gene matches. The CDR3 DNA follows: TGTGCCAGCAGCGCCATACAGGGGAAAGCTGAAGCTTTCTTT. Its translation is CASSAIQGKAEAFF.

This chain links TRBV28 with TRBJ2-7; the D gene could be TRBD1 or TRBD2 (7 bases each). Germline V gene data show CDR1 as MDHEN and CDR2 as SYDVKM. This CDR3 is built from 16 residues. V lost 5 bases and J lost 3, with 20 bases in between. The CDR3 DNA reads as TGTGCCAGCAGTGTCGAACGGGGAGGGGGCGGCTACGAGCAGTACTTC. Translated: CASSVERGGGGYEQYF.

This rearrangement joins TRBV19 to TRBJ1-6; D unresolved. The germline V and J ends were trimmed by 5 bases and 10 bases, with 24 bases remaining between them. This CDR3 contains 17 residues. Germline CDR1 reads LNHDA; CDR2 reads SQIVND (reference sequence). CDR3 region: CASSSVNTVVGNSPLHF. The CDR3 nucleotides are TGTGCCAGTAGTTCCGTCAACACTGTAGTGGGTAACTCACCCCTCCACTTT.

Here the CDR3 reads CASSFPPYNYEQYF. As DNA, the CDR3 is TGTGCCAGCAGCTTCCCGCCGTACAACTACGAGCAGTACTTC. The V gene is TRBV13, the J gene TRBJ2-7; D not certain. V was cut by 3 bases and J by 3 bases, with 12 bases left in between. There are 14 residues in the CDR3. The germline V gene encodes CDR1 PRHDT and CDR2 FYEKMQ (reference sequence).

The genes are TRBV4-1 and TRBJ2-7; 11 bases fit TRBD2. This CDR3 region has 17 residues. Germline CDR1 is MGHRA and CDR2 is YSYEKL. With V trimmed by 1 base and J by 0 bases, 5 bases remained unmatched. The CDR3 bases are TGCGCCAGCAGCCAAGTAGCGGGGGGGAGGAGCTCCTACGAGCAGTACTTC. Residues: CASSQVAGGRSSYEQYF.

The J gene is TRBJ1-2, the V gene TRBV2, with D perhaps TRBD1 (5 bases). The CDR3 has 14 amino acids. The V gene lost 8 bases and the J gene lost 2 bases, with 15 bases spanning the gap. Germline V gives CDR1 SNHLY, CDR2 FYNNEI. The CDR3, as DNA: TGTGCCAGCCTCACAGGAATAGCAAACTATGGCTACACCTTC. It yields the protein CASLTGIANYGYTF.

V and J are TRBV10-2 and TRBJ1-5; D gene unclear. CDR3 length: 13 amino acids. V was trimmed by 4 bases and J by 4 bases, leaving 8 bases between them. Germline V CDR1 and CDR2: WSHSY, SAAADI. The CDR3 coding sequence is TGCGCCAGCAGTGCATCCAAGAATCAGCCCCAGCATTTT. Translated: CASSASKNQPQHF.

This clone was picked up one time. DNA for the CDR3: TGTGCCAGCAGCGCCGGACAGCTCTCTGGAAACACCATATATTTT. Translated: CASSAGQLSGNTIYF. V and J are TRBV9 and TRBJ1-3; a possible D gene is TRBD1 (6 bases). This CDR3 region has 15 residues. Germline loops: CDR1 SGDLS, CDR2 YYNGEE. V lost 3 bases to trimming and J lost 0 bases, with 10 bases between them.

The V call is TRBV9, the J call TRBJ2-7; D remains unclear. Germline V gene sequence: CDR1 SGDLS, CDR2 YYNGEE. The CDR3 consists of 14 residues. Trimming left V 0 bases short and J 0 bases short, with 7 bases between. CDR3 region: CASSVVSGSYEQYF. The CDR3 DNA reads as TGTGCCAGCAGCGTAGTCTCAGGCTCCTACGAGCAGTACTTC.

The chain joins TRBV10-3 to TRBJ2-3; 8 bases are a match to TRBD2. The V segment lost 3 bases and the J segment 6 bases; nucleotides outside the gene matches: 8. CDR3 length: 15 amino acids. Germline V CDR1 and CDR2: ENHRY, SYGVKD. The DNA of the CDR3 is TGTGCCATCAGTGACACCGGGACTAGGGCCGATACGCAGTATTTT. Protein sequence: CAISDTGTRADTQYF.

This chain links TRBV30 with TRBJ2-3, with TRBD2 as a possible D gene (7 bases). Per the germline V gene, CDR1 is GTSNPN and CDR2 is SVGIG (reference sequence). V lost 3 bases and J 2 bases, leaving 24 bases between the germline ends. CDR3 length equals 18 residues. CDR3 nucleotides: TGTGCCTGGAGGAATCGGTTGGCGGGGGCATCACACACAGATACGCAGTATTTT. Its protein is CAWRNRLAGASHTDTQYF.

The rearrangement joins TRBV30 to TRBJ1-4, with D uncertain. Germline V CDR1 and CDR2: GTSNPN, SVGIG (reference sequence). V was trimmed by 7 bases and J by 3 bases, leaving 12 bases between them. The CDR3 totals 13 residues. The CDR3 loop reads CASGGGANEKLFF. As DNA, the CDR3 is TGTGCCTCCGGTGGCGGGGCTAATGAAAAACTGTTTTTT.

V and J are TRBV4-2 and TRBJ1-1; D ambiguous. There are 15 residues in the CDR3. CDR1 is LGHNA and CDR2 is YNFKEQ in the germline V gene. Trimming pared 5 bases from V and 8 bases from J, leaving 21 bases between. CDR3 loop: CASSLEVGSRKEAFF. The CDR3 region has the DNA TGTGCCAGCAGCTTGGAGGTGGGTAGCCGAAAGGAAGCTTTCTTT.

This chain connects TRBV7-9 to TRBJ2-7; D unresolved. In germline, CDR1 is SEHNR, CDR2 FQNEAQ (reference sequence). V was shortened by 9 bases and J by 4 bases, with 10 bases between the two germline ends. The CDR3 has 11 amino acids. The CDR3 sequence is CASALEYEQYF. In DNA, the CDR3 is TGTGCCAGTGCCCTCGAGTACGAGCAGTACTTC. Based on the CDR3 plus reference TRBV7-9 and TRBJ2-7, the full variable domain is DTGVSQNPRHKITKRGQNVTFRCDPISEHNRLYWYRQTLGQGPEFLTYFQNEAQLEKSRLLSDRFSAERPKGSFSTLEIQRTEQGDSAMYLCASALEYEQYFGPGTRLTVT.

In its sample, this clone was seen a few times. The chain links TRBV4-2 to TRBJ2-6; D unclear. Trimming stripped 5 bases from V and 0 bases from J, with 8 bases between. CDR1 LGHNA and CDR2 YNFKEQ come from the germline V gene. This CDR3 spans 15 amino acids. The CDR3 DNA is TGTGCCAGCAGCGCCCAGGCCTCTGGGGCCAACGTCCTGACTTTC. This sequence encodes CASSAQASGANVLTF.

The chain employs TRBV28 and TRBJ1-1; D uncertain. Germline-derived CDR1 and CDR2 are MDHEN and SYDVKM. Trimming cost V 2 bases and J 1 base, with 11 bases left between them. The CDR3 spans 15 residues. The CDR3, as DNA: TGTGCCAGCAGTTTAAAAGGCAGGACGAACACTGAAGCTTTCTTT. Translating gives CASSLKGRTNTEAFF.

The chain joins TRBV6-4 to TRBJ2-3; D unclear. This CDR3 spans 13 amino acids. Looked up from germline, CDR1 is MRHNA and CDR2 is SNTAGT. Between the trimmed V and J ends, which lost 3 bases and 2 bases, there was a span of 6 bases. CDR3 DNA: TGTGCCAGCAGTGAAATATCCACAGATACGCAGTATTTT. Amino acids: CASSEISTDTQYF.

V gene TRBV7-9 combines with J gene TRBJ1-2; no definite D call. The length of the CDR3 is 16 residues. Germline CDR1 and CDR2: SEHNR and FQNEAQ (reference sequence). The V gene lost 6 bases and the J gene lost 7 bases, with 24 bases spanning the gap. CDR3: CASRHYKDAPGGGYTF. CDR3 nucleotides: TGTGCCAGCAGGCACTATAAGGACGCCCCAGGAGGTGGCTACACCTTC.

The rearrangement uses TRBV28 and TRBJ1-2, with 10 positions matching TRBD1. This CDR3 is 16 amino acids long. V trimming: 8 bases; J trimming: 0 bases; junction bases outside the gene matches: 9. The V gene's germline CDR1 is MDHEN and CDR2 SYDVKM. The DNA of the CDR3 is TGTGCCAGCGGGGAATTGGGGACAGGGGCTAACTATGGCTACACCTTC. Translated, it gives CASGELGTGANYGYTF.

The chain combines TRBV9 with TRBJ2-3; 8 bases are shared with TRBD2. The CDR3 spans 15 residues. Germline lookup yields CDR1 SGDLS and CDR2 YYNGEE. V was clipped by 3 bases and J by 1 base; unmatched bases: 4. The CDR3 protein is CASSGPGLGTDTQYF. CDR3 in DNA: TGTGCCAGCAGCGGCCCGGGACTAGGCACAGATACGCAGTATTTT.

The J gene is TRBJ2-3, the V gene TRBV4-2; possibly TRBD1 for D (6 bases). This CDR3 has 15 residues. The V end was cut by 0 bases, the J end by 5 bases, with 12 bases between. CDR1 LGHNA and CDR2 YNFKEQ come from the germline V gene. This CDR3 is CASSQDRTGRDTQYF. The CDR3 DNA sequence: TGTGCCAGCAGCCAAGATCGCACAGGGAGAGATACGCAGTATTTT.

V usage is TRBV5-1 and J usage is TRBJ2-3; no firm D call. Germline values: CDR1 SGHRS, CDR2 YFSETQ. The CDR3 loop spans 12 amino acids. Trimming removed 4 bases at V and 2 bases at J, with 5 bases between. CDR3 sequence reads: CASSLPTDTQYF. CDR3 DNA: TGCGCCAGCAGCCTCCCCACAGATACGCAGTATTTT.